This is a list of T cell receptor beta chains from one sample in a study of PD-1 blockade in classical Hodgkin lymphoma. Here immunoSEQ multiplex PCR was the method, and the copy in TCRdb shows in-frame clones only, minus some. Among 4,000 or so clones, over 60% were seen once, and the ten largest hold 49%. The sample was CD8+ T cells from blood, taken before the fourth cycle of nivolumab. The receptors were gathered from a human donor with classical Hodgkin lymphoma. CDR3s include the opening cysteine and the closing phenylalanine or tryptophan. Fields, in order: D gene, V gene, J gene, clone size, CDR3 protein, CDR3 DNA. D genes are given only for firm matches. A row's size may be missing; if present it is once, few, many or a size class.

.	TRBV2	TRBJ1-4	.	CASSMGGAEEKLFF	TGTGCCAGCAGCATGGGGGGGGCCGAGGAAAAACTGTTTTTT
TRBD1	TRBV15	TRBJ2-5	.	CATSTRTGEETQYF	TGTGCCACCAGCACCCGGACAGGGGAAGAGACCCAGTACTTC
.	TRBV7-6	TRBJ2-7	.	CASSPGPSYEQYF	TGTGCCAGCAGCCCGGGACCCTCCTACGAGCAGTACTTC
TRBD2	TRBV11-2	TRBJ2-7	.	CASSLVWTRSGEQYF	TGTGCCAGCAGCTTAGTTTGGACTAGGTCGGGGGAGCAGTACTTC
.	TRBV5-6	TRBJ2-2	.	CASSFRRTGELFF	TGTGCCAGCAGCTTCCGGCGAACCGGGGAGCTGTTTTTT
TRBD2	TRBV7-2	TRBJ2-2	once	CASSLDGAGGPGGELFF	TGTGCCAGCAGCTTAGACGGTGCGGGGGGTCCTGGCGGGGAGCTGTTTTTT
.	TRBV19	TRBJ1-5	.	CASSIDEWEGPRGFSNQPQHF	TGTGCCAGTAGTATAGATGAATGGGAGGGCCCCCGTGGATTCAGCAATCAGCCCCAGCATTTT
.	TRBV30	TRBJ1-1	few	CAWSGGTTEAFF	TGTGCCTGGAGTGGGGGGACTACTGAAGCTTTCTTT
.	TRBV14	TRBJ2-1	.	CASSQDSGQIYNEQFF	TGTGCCAGCAGCCAAGACTCGGGACAAATATACAATGAGCAGTTCTTC
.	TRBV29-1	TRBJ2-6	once	CSVEVVGAGANVLTF	TGCAGCGTTGAAGTGGTGGGGGCTGGGGCCAACGTCCTGACTTTC
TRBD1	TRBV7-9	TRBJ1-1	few	CASSSDRGGLRTEAFF	TGTGCCAGCAGCTCGGACAGGGGAGGACTACGCACTGAAGCTTTCTTT
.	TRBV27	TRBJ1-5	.	CASSLSNYGNQPQHF	TGTGCCAGCAGTTTATCGAATTATGGCAATCAGCCCCAGCATTTT
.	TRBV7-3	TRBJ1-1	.	CASSLGAGMNTEAFF	TGTGCCAGCAGCTTAGGGGCAGGGATGAACACTGAAGCTTTCTTT
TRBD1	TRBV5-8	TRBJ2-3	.	CASSFGTAITDTQYF	TGTGCCAGCAGCTTCGGGACAGCTATCACAGATACGCAGTATTTT
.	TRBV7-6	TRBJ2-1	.	CASSSDQSSYNEQFF	TGTGCCAGCAGCTCCGACCAGAGCTCCTACAATGAGCAGTTCTTC
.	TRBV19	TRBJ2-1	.	CASSIFNNEQFF	TGTGCCAGTAGTATCTTTAACAATGAGCAGTTCTTC
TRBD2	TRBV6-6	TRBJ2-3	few	CASTLAGGLGDTQYF	TGTGCCAGCACCTTAGCGGGAGGGCTTGGAGATACGCAGTATTTT
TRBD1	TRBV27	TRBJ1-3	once	CASSLSDRGNTIYF	TGTGCCAGCAGTTTATCCGACAGGGGGAACACCATATATTTT
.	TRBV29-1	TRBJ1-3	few	CSVGGPGNTIYF	TGCAGCGTGGGGGGACCGGGAAACACCATATATTTT
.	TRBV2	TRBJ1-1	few	CASTLGNTEAFF	TGTGCCAGCACCTTGGGGAACACTGAAGCTTTCTTT
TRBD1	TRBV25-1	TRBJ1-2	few	CASRAPGQGDGYTF	TGTGCCAGCAGGGCCCCGGGACAGGGCGATGGCTACACCTTC
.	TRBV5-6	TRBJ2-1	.	CASSSVYNEQFF	TGTGCCAGCAGCTCGGTATACAATGAGCAGTTCTTC
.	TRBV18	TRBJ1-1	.	CASSPAKNTEAFF	TGTGCCAGCTCACCAGCCAAGAACACTGAAGCTTTCTTT
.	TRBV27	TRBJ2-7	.	CASSLAEGYEQYF	TGTGCCAGCAGTTTAGCAGAGGGGTACGAGCAGTACTTC
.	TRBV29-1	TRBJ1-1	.	CSVKDVLTEAFF	TGCAGCGTTAAGGACGTCTTGACTGAAGCTTTCTTT
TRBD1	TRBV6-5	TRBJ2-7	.	CASSYTGQGYEQYF	TGTGCCAGCAGTTACACCGGACAGGGCTACGAGCAGTACTTC
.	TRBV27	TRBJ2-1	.	CASSLSLGGNEQFF	TGTGCCAGCAGTTTATCGCTAGGGGGGAATGAGCAGTTCTTC
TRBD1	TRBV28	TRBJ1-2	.	CATNPGTGRYTF	TGTGCCACTAACCCCGGGACAGGGCGCTACACCTTC
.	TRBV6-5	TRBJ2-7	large	CATRETGLYEQYF	TGTGCCACTCGAGAGACTGGACTCTACGAGCAGTACTTC
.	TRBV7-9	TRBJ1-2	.	CASRPSDRRISANYGYTF	TGTGCCAGCAGACCCTCCGACAGGCGCATTTCAGCTAACTATGGCTACACCTTC
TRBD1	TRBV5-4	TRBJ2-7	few	CASRNPGQGLEQYF	TGTGCCAGCAGAAATCCGGGACAGGGGCTCGAGCAGTACTTC
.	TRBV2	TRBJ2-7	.	CASSEGYEQYF	TGTGCCAGCAGTGAGGGTTACGAGCAGTACTTC
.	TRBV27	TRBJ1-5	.	CASSLFRGGNQPQHF	TGTGCCAGCAGTTTATTCCGCGGGGGCAATCAGCCCCAGCATTTT
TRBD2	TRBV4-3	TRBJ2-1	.	CASSQGVSGPSNLGISVF	TGCGCCAGCAGCCAAGGTGTTAGCGGGCCCTCAAATCTTGGGATTTCAGTCTTC
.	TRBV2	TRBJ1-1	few	CATQTSPDTEAFF	TGTGCCACCCAGACATCCCCGGACACTGAAGCTTTCTTT
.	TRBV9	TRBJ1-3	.	CASSEAGGLGNTIYF	TGTGCCAGCAGTGAGGCAGGTGGTCTTGGAAACACCATATATTTT
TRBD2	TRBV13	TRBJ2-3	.	CASSLGTSGDKDTQYF	TGTGCCAGCAGCTTAGGGACTAGCGGGGATAAAGATACGCAGTATTTT
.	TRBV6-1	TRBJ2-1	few	CASSTYNEQFF	TGTGCCAGCAGTACTTACAATGAGCAGTTCTTC
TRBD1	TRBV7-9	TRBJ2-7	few	CASSFLEQGALGQYF	TGTGCCAGCAGCTTCCTCGAACAGGGGGCTCTTGGGCAGTACTTC
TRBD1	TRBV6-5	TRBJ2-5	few	CATITGAETQYF	TGTGCCACTATAACAGGGGCGGAGACCCAGTACTTC
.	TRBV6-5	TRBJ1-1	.	CASSYNGQREAFF	TGTGCCAGCAGTTACAACGGACAGCGTGAAGCTTTCTTT
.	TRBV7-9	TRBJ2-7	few	CASSSPLAVAYEQYF	TGTGCCAGCAGCTCGCCCCTCGCAGTCGCCTACGAGCAGTACTTC
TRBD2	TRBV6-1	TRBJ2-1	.	CASSEVGLGGYNEQFF	TGTGCCAGCAGTGAAGTCGGACTAGGTGGCTACAATGAGCAGTTCTTC
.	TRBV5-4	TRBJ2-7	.	CASSLKVARYEQYF	TGTGCCAGCAGCTTGAAAGTAGCCCGATACGAGCAGTACTTC
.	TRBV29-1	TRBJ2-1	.	CSVEGSQGSSYNEQFF	TGCAGCGTCGAGGGGTCCCAAGGAAGCTCCTACAATGAGCAGTTCTTC
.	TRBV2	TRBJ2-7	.	CASSVRGTESLYEQYF	TGTGCCAGCAGCGTCCGAGGGACGGAATCACTCTACGAGCAGTACTTC
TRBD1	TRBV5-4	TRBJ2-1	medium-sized	CASNIRGQGAYNEQFF	TGTGCCAGCAACATAAGGGGACAGGGGGCCTACAATGAGCAGTTCTTC
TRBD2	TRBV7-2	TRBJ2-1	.	CASSLLTGGLDEQFF	TGTGCCAGCAGCTTATTAACGGGAGGGCTTGATGAGCAGTTCTTC
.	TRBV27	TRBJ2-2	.	CASSSSRATLNTGELFF	TGTGCCAGCAGTTCAAGCAGGGCTACGTTGAACACCGGGGAGCTGTTTTTT
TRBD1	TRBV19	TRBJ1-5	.	CASRTGAQPQHF	TGTGCCAGTAGGACAGGGGCCCAGCCCCAGCATTTT
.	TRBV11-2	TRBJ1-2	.	CASSLVGESGYTF	TGTGCCAGCAGCTTAGTCGGGGAGAGTGGCTACACCTTC
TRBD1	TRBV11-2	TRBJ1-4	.	CASSSTGATNEKLFF	TGTGCCAGCAGCTCGACAGGGGCAACTAATGAAAAACTGTTTTTT
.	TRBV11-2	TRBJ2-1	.	CASSLAFEEQFF	TGTGCCAGCAGCTTAGCGTTCGAGGAGCAGTTCTTC
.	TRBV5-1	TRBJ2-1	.	CASSYSGTYPNEQFF	TGCGCCAGCAGCTACTCCGGGACTTACCCGAATGAGCAGTTCTTC
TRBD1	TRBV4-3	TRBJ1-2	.	CASSPVGGGGVRGYTF	TGCGCCAGCAGCCCCGTAGGGGGAGGGGGCGTGAGAGGCTACACCTTC
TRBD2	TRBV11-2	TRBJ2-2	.	CASSLLAGETGELFF	TGTGCCAGCAGTTTACTAGCGGGAGAAACCGGGGAGCTGTTTTTT
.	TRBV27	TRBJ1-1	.	CASSLSGGANTEAFF	TGTGCCAGCAGTTTATCGGGAGGGGCGAACACTGAAGCTTTCTTT